Below, 25 T cell receptor beta chains from the same sample are listed, as sequenced in a study of CD8+ T cells in alopecia areata (dated by TCRdb to the late 2010s). Interpreted using the paper, the time point label stands for: baseline before oral tofacitinib. The library was made by the immunoSEQ multiplex PCR assay. To provide template for TCR sequencing, every sample had RNA extracted and reverse transcribed into cDNA. The table was pulled from immuneACCESS by TCRdb, which kept in-frame rearrangements only. Such tables lose some clones; where checked, under half of the loss comes from unresolved V genes, and the rest has no known cause. Recorded for this sample are approximately 140,000 clones; 87% of them occurred a single time. The ten largest clones represent less than 15% of the sample. This specimen consisted of CD8+ T cells sorted from blood, obtained at week 0. The origin of the receptors is a human donor with alopecia areata.

The chain joins TRBV5-1 to TRBJ2-1, with D unresolved. The CDR3 has 20 amino acids. Trimming stripped 4 bases from V and 4 bases from J, with 30 bases between. Germline lookup yields CDR1 SGHRS and CDR2 YFSETQ. The CDR3 DNA is TGCGCCAGCAGCGAGACCCGACAACGTTCCTTTAAGTCGTATTACAATGAGCAGTTCTTC. It translates to CASSETRQRSFKSYYNEQFF. The full variable domain, completed using reference TRBV5-1 and TRBJ2-1, is KAGVTQTPRYLIKTRGQQVTLSCSPISGHRSVSWYQQTPGQGLQFLFEYFSETQRNKGNFPGRFSGRQFSNSRSEMNVSTLELGDSALYLCASSETRQRSFKSYYNEQFFGPGTRLTVL.

V is TRBV6-5 and J is TRBJ2-5, with D perhaps TRBD1 or TRBD2 (6 bases each). Trimming cost V 1 base and J 4 bases, with 13 bases left between them. The CDR3 covers 15 residues. Per germline, CDR1 MNHEY and CDR2 SVGAGI. Written as DNA, the CDR3 is TGTGCCAGCAGTTACTTGTTGGGGGGCGGAGAGACCCAGTACTTC. Translated: CASSYLLGGGETQYF.

The genes are TRBV28 and TRBJ2-7; unclear D gene. CDR1 is MDHEN and CDR2 is SYDVKM in the germline V gene. The CDR3 is 13 amino acids. V was cut by 3 bases and J by 2 bases, with 8 bases left in between. The CDR3, as DNA: TGTGCCAGCAGTTTGCCCTTAACCTACGAGCAGTACTTC. Encoded protein: CASSLPLTYEQYF.

This chain joins TRBV29-1 and TRBJ2-7; perhaps TRBD1 as D (6 bases). The germline V gene encodes CDR1 SQVTM and CDR2 ANQGSEA. The CDR3 spans 14 residues. Trimming stripped 3 bases from V and 1 base from J, with 13 bases between. CDR3 loop: CSVESTGMSYEQYF. Written as DNA, the CDR3 is TGCAGCGTTGAGTCGACAGGCATGTCCTACGAGCAGTACTTC.

The chain joins TRBV11-3 to TRBJ2-2; D is possibly TRBD1 (6 bases). The ends were cut back, 1 base at V and 4 bases at J, with 7 bases in the middle. In germline, CDR1 is SGHNT, CDR2 YENEEA. The CDR3 sequence is 14 residues long. The CDR3 nucleotides read TGTGCCAGCAGCTTAGGGGGGCTCACCGGGGAGCTGTTTTTT. Protein sequence: CASSLGGLTGELFF.

The rearrangement uses TRBV9 and TRBJ2-4, with 9 bases aligning to TRBD2. The J segment lost 7 bases and the V segment lost 4 bases, leaving 0 bases of the junction unmatched. Germline values: CDR1 SGDLS, CDR2 YYNGEE. There are 12 residues in the CDR3. CDR3 sequence reads: CASSSGGNIQYF. The CDR3 nucleotides read TGTGCCAGCAGCAGCGGGGGGAACATTCAGTACTTC.

The chain combines TRBV6-6 with TRBJ1-1; D remains unclear. Germline V gene data show CDR1 as MNHNY and CDR2 as SVGAGI (reference sequence). Trimming left V 4 bases short and J 1 base short, with 7 bases between. The CDR3 runs to 13 residues. Written as DNA, the CDR3 is TGTGCCAGCAGTTCCGAAGGGAACACTGAAGCTTTCTTT. It encodes CASSSEGNTEAFF.

The rearrangement links TRBV11-2 to TRBJ2-3; unclear D gene. Trimming left V 0 bases short and J 5 bases short, with 6 bases between. This CDR3 has 13 amino acids. Looked up from germline, CDR1 is SGHAT and CDR2 is FQNNGV. CDR3 DNA: TGTGCCAGCAGCTTAGACCGCTTAGATACGCAGTATTTT. Translated: CASSLDRLDTQYF.

This chain uses TRBV27 with TRBJ2-7; D tentatively reads TRBD1 or TRBD2 (7 bases each). Looked up from germline, CDR1 is MNHEY and CDR2 is SMNVEV (reference sequence). The length of the CDR3 is 16 residues. V lost 3 bases to trimming and J lost 2 bases, with 17 bases between them. The CDR3 region has the DNA TGTGCCAGCAGTTTGGGAGGGGGGACAGAGACCTACGAGCAGTACTTC. Amino acid sequence: CASSLGGGTETYEQYF.

V is TRBV14 and J is TRBJ1-1; weak D call: TRBD1 (5 bases). In germline, CDR1 is SGHDN, CDR2 FVKESK. The V and J ends lost 4 bases and 4 bases respectively, with 13 bases between them. CDR3 length: 14 residues. CDR3 loop: CASSPNWGGTEAFF. For the CDR3, the DNA is TGTGCCAGCAGCCCCAATTGGGGGGGCACTGAAGCTTTCTTT. Full variable domain (remainder filled in from reference TRBV14 and TRBJ1-1): EAGVTQFPSHSVIEKGQTVTLRCDPISGHDNLYWYRRVMGKEIKFLLHFVKESKQDESGMPNNRFLAERTGGTYSTLKVQPAELEDSGVYFCASSPNWGGTEAFFGQGTRLTVV.

V gene TRBV9 combines with J gene TRBJ2-7; TRBD1 is a possible D gene (6 bases). Trimming removed 3 bases at V and 2 bases at J, with 12 bases between. This CDR3 spans 14 amino acids. CDR1 and CDR2 (germline): SGDLS, YYNGEE. Here the CDR3 reads CASSASGAAYEQYF. The CDR3, as DNA: TGTGCCAGCAGCGCCTCAGGGGCGGCCTACGAGCAGTACTTC.

The CDR3 DNA follows: TGTGCCAGCAGTTCTACGGACAGGGGCGCAAATCAGCCCCAGCATTTT. Its protein is CASSSTDRGANQPQHF. The chain joins TRBV27 to TRBJ1-5; 9 nucleotides align to TRBD1. In germline, CDR1 is MNHEY, CDR2 SMNVEV (reference sequence). Losses at the gene ends were 4 bases for V and 4 bases for J; bases not matched to a gene: 8. The CDR3 has 16 amino acids.

The J gene is TRBJ2-1, the V gene TRBV19; tentatively, D is TRBD2 (5 bases). The germline V gene encodes CDR1 LNHDA and CDR2 SQIVND (reference sequence). Between the trimmed V and J ends, which lost 9 bases and 6 bases, there was a span of 12 bases. The CDR3 length is 12 residues. The CDR3 region has the DNA TGTGCCAGCCTCAGCGAGGGCAATGAGCAGTTCTTC. Translated, it gives CASLSEGNEQFF.

V and J are TRBV29-1 and TRBJ2-7; D unresolved. The CDR3 covers 10 residues. CDR1 and CDR2 (germline): SQVTM, ANQGSEA. The V end was cut by 6 bases, the J end by 5 bases, with 8 bases between. Written as DNA, the CDR3 is TGCAGCGTGGCAGGAGACGAGCAGTACTTC. This sequence encodes CSVAGDEQYF.

The CDR3 protein is CASSSGPGPYEQYF. The CDR3 coding sequence is TGTGCCAGCAGCTCTGGACCGGGACCCTACGAGCAGTACTTC. This chain uses TRBV5-6 with TRBJ2-7; the D call may be TRBD1 or TRBD2 (5 bases each). Germline CDR1 SGHDT, CDR2 YYEEEE. This CDR3 is 14 amino acids long. Trimming shortened V by 3 bases and J by 2 bases, and 12 bases separated the two germline ends.

The rearrangement links TRBV27 to TRBJ2-7; weak D call: TRBD2 (6 bases). CDR1 is MNHEY and CDR2 is SMNVEV in the germline V gene (reference sequence). The V and J ends lost 6 bases and 2 bases respectively, with 11 bases between them. This CDR3 comprises 13 residues. The CDR3 DNA reads as TGTGCCAGCAGCGGGGGTTGGACCTACGAGCAGTACTTC. Residues: CASSGGWTYEQYF.

The V call is TRBV6-1, the J call TRBJ2-1; the D is unclear. Trimming shortened V by 1 base and J by 2 bases, and 12 bases separated the two germline ends. CDR1 and CDR2 (germline): MNHNS, SASEGT. The CDR3 totals 16 residues. The CDR3 DNA follows: TGTGCCAGCAGTGAAGGGACGGTCTTCGCCTACAATGAGCAGTTCTTC. The encoded protein is CASSEGTVFAYNEQFF.

The gene calls are TRBV29-1 and TRBJ2-1, with TRBD2 matching over 8 bases. The CDR3 totals 14 residues. J gave up 1 base and V 6 bases, and 5 bases lay outside the gene matches. Germline V gene lookup returns CDR1 SQVTM and CDR2 ANQGSEA. CDR3 DNA: TGCAGCGTCGGGGGGGGCCAATCCTACAATGAGCAGTTCTTC. Translation: CSVGGGQSYNEQFF.

The V and J genes are TRBV4-1 and TRBJ1-5, with D possibly TRBD1 on 5 matching bases. The length of the CDR3 is 16 residues. CDR1 MGHRA and CDR2 YSYEKL come from the germline V gene. The V gene lost 0 bases and the J gene lost 5 bases, with 14 bases spanning the gap. CDR3 coding DNA: TGCGCCAGCAGCCAAGAAGGGGTTCCTGTTGATCAGCCCCAGCATTTT. This gives the protein CASSQEGVPVDQPQHF.

The table lists this clone with a count of one. The chain links TRBV7-8 to TRBJ1-2; the match to TRBD1 covers 8 bases. This CDR3 spans 18 amino acids. The V gene end was trimmed by 0 bases and the J gene end by 1 base; junction bases not matched to a gene: 10. Looked up from germline, CDR1 is SGHVS and CDR2 is FQNEAQ. The CDR3 spells CASSLALRTGTFNYGYTF. In nucleotides, the CDR3 is TGTGCCAGCAGCTTAGCCCTCCGGACAGGGACCTTTAACTATGGCTACACCTTC.

This chain joins TRBV6-5 and TRBJ2-5; maybe TRBD2 (6 bases). V was pared by 0 bases and J by 2 bases, with 13 bases between. The CDR3 consists of 16 residues. Germline values: CDR1 MNHEY, CDR2 SVGAGI. Here the CDR3 DNA reads TGTGCCAGCAGTTACTCAGGGTTAGCGGAACAAGAGACCCAGTACTTC. Translating gives CASSYSGLAEQETQYF.

The chain combines TRBV29-1 with TRBJ2-7, with a weak D call TRBD2 (6 bases). The V gene lost 3 bases and the J gene lost 5 bases, with 14 bases spanning the gap. The CDR3 spans 13 residues. CDR1 SQVTM and CDR2 ANQGSEA come from the germline V gene. CDR3 sequence reads: CSVDRGGGDEQYF. Written as DNA, the CDR3 is TGCAGCGTTGATCGGGGAGGAGGGGACGAGCAGTACTTC.

This chain uses TRBV4-1 with TRBJ2-2, with no clear D. Germline lookup yields CDR1 MGHRA and CDR2 YSYEKL. CDR3 size: 15 residues. V was trimmed by 0 bases and J by 4 bases, leaving 9 bases between them. DNA of the CDR3: TGCGCCAGCAGCCAAGAACAACAGTTCACCGGGGAGCTGTTTTTT. Its protein product is CASSQEQQFTGELFF.

This clone was seen just once. Other DNA sequences in the sample encode the same CDR3. The chain employs TRBV27 and TRBJ1-1; 8 bases match TRBD1. The length of the CDR3 is 15 residues. The V gene end was trimmed by 5 bases and the J gene end by 5 bases; junction bases not matched to a gene: 10. Germline values: CDR1 MNHEY, CDR2 SMNVEV (reference sequence). As DNA, the CDR3 is TGTGCCAGCAGTCTAACTTTCAACAGGGGGACTGAAGCTTTCTTT. The encoded protein is CASSLTFNRGTEAFF.

The chain's CDR3 is CASSQDSLALTYEQYF. The CDR3 nucleotides read TGCGCCAGCAGCCAAGATTCGCTAGCGTTAACCTACGAGCAGTACTTC. V is TRBV4-1 and J is TRBJ2-7; possible D gene TRBD2, 6 bases. Trimming removed 0 bases from V and 2 bases from J, with 14 bases in between. Looked up from germline, CDR1 is MGHRA and CDR2 is YSYEKL. CDR3 size: 16 residues.